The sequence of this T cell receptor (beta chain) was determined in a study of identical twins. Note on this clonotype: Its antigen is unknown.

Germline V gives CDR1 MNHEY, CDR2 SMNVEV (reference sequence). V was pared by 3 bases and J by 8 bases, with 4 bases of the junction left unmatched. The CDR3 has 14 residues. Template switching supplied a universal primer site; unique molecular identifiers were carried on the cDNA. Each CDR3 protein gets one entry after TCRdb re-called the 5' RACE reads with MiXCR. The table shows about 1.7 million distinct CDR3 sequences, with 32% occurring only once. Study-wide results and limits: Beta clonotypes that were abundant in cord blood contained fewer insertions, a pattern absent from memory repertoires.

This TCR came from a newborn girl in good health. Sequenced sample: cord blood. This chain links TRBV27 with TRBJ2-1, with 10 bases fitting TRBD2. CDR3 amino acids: CASSLASGSYEQFF. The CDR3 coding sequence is TGTGCCAGCAGTTTGGCTAGCGGGAGCTATGAGCAGTTCTTC.